These 6 T cell receptor beta chains originate from one sample sequenced in a study of Graves' ophthalmopathy and Graves' hyperthyroidism. TCR beta CDR3 regions were amplified from RNA transcripts. The first-round RT-PCR employed HTBI primers together with the Qiagen OneStep RT-PCR kit. A multiplex PCR was then performed as the second round. TCRdb independently ran MiXCR on the multiplex PCR reads; one entry per CDR3 protein. The table shows around 1.1 million distinct CDR3 sequences, with around a third occurring only once. Sequencing input: peripheral blood or thyroid tissue (not recorded which). The receptors come from an adult man with Graves' hyperthyroidism.

The chain employs TRBV20-1 and TRBJ1-5; perhaps TRBD1 as D (6 bases). The germline V gene encodes CDR1 DFQATT and CDR2 SNEGSKA (reference sequence). CDR3 size: 16 residues. V was clipped by 5 bases and J by 2 bases, with 19 bases between them. The CDR3 DNA is TGCAGTGCTCCGACCCTGACAGGCAGGGGCAATCAGCCCCAGCATTTT. Residues: CSAPTLTGRGNQPQHF.

This clonotype came up many times. The chain's CDR3 is CASSLMIENTEAFF. The CDR3 coding sequence is TGTGCCAGCAGCTTAATGATAGAGAACACTGAAGCTTTCTTT. J is TRBJ1-1 and V is TRBV7-2, with no clear D. Trimming removed 2 bases from V and 1 base from J, with 8 bases in between. The CDR3 spans 14 residues. Germline V lookup: CDR1 SGHTA, CDR2 FQGNSA.

V gene TRBV5-1 combines with J gene TRBJ1-5, with D perhaps matching TRBD1 (5 bases). Germline CDR1 and CDR2: SGHRS and YFSETQ. The CDR3 is made up of 15 amino acids. Trimming cost V 0 bases and J 7 bases, with 14 bases left between them. The CDR3 DNA sequence: TGCGCCAGCAGCTTGGGGGGCGCGTCTGAACAGCCCCAGCATTTT. Translation: CASSLGGASEQPQHF.

Comments on this clonotype: This CDR3 fails to terminate in the conserved phenylalanine or tryptophan, so it likely reflects a read error. The chain couples TRBV7-4 to TRBJ1-1, with D perhaps matching TRBD1 (5 bases). Germline loops: CDR1 SGHVT, CDR2 SQSDAQ. V was trimmed by 4 bases and J by 4 bases, leaving 10 bases between them. This CDR3 contains 13 residues. CDR3 region: CASSSGGGTEAFS. DNA of the CDR3: TGTGCCAGCAGCTCGGGGGGAGGCACTGAAGCTTTCTCT.

This clonotype was observed many times. The chain is built from TRBV19 and TRBJ2-7, with D perhaps TRBD1 or TRBD2 (5 bases each). CDR3 length: 14 amino acids. Germline loops: CDR1 LNHDA, CDR2 SQIVND (reference sequence). V dropped 3 bases and J dropped 4 bases, with 13 bases sitting between them. CDR3 loop: CASSISGTSYEQYF. The CDR3 nucleotides read TGTGCCAGTAGTATCTCCGGGACCAGTTACGAGCAGTACTTC.

This chain joins TRBV7-2 and TRBJ1-2; possible D gene TRBD1, 5 bases. Trimming shortened V by 3 bases and J by 1 base, and 15 bases separated the two germline ends. From germline, CDR1 is SGHTA and CDR2 FQGNSA. This CDR3 contains 16 residues. The CDR3 bases are TGTGCCAGCAGCTTGGGGGGACGGAGTTATAACTATGGCTACACCTTC. Translated, it gives CASSLGGRSYNYGYTF.